The sequence of this TCR beta chain was determined in a study of human T cells and chemical hapten exposure. At the level of the study: Chiefly female patients presented with alopecia areata, totalis or universalis.

Indicated time point: pre-sensitization, week 0. Treatment denoted: therapeutic diphenylcyclopropenone sensitization with weekly scalp DPC. TCRdb passed the RACE reads through MiXCR, listing each CDR3 protein once. The sample consists of about 62,000 distinct CDR3 sequences, 5.5% to 7.5% of them appearing once. The germline V gene has CDR1 DFQATT and CDR2 SNEGSKA (reference sequence). With 0 bases removed from V and 2 bases from J, the gap between germline ends came to 13 bases. CDR3 length: 15 residues. This chain connects TRBV20-1 to TRBJ1-1, with D perhaps TRBD1 (5 bases). This TCR was sampled from a woman in her 30s with alopecia areata. Some clones in this sample may be carry-over from other donors' samples. Sample: whole blood, taken in connection with sensitization to the hapten diphenylcyclopropenone (DPC). For the CDR3, the DNA is TGCAGTGCTAGAGATTCGGTCGGGGCAAACACTGAAGCTTTCTTT. This gives the protein CSARDSVGANTEAFF.